This TCR beta chain was observed in a study of T cell repertoires in cytomegalovirus infection. Background on the study: It can be stated that public TCR beta signatures indicated CMV infection as well as a matching HLA type. General study findings and limits: HLA-C-restricted TCR beta clonotypes specific for CMV led the ex vivo response. CMV carriers with the relevant HLA were identified by cumulative public TCR beta family frequency.

The CDR3 totals 14 residues. Trimming left V 7 bases short and J 2 bases short, with 13 bases between. Germline assignment: CDR1 SGHKS and CDR2 YYEKEE (reference sequence). Details on this clonotype: As yet, its antigen is unknown.

TCRdb reanalysed the reads using MiXCR and keeps one entry per CDR3 protein. The data hold roughly 640,000 distinct CDR3 sequences, with approximately 25% observed a single time. This chain connects TRBV5-5 to TRBJ2-1, with D hard to call. The TCR sequence derives from a human donor in good health (CMV status not recorded). Some clones in this sample may be carry-over from other donors' samples. Sequenced sample: CD8+ T cells from PBMCs. The CDR3 reads CASAWIPPYNEQFF. The DNA of the CDR3 is TGTGCCAGCGCTTGGATACCCCCCTACAATGAGCAGTTCTTC.